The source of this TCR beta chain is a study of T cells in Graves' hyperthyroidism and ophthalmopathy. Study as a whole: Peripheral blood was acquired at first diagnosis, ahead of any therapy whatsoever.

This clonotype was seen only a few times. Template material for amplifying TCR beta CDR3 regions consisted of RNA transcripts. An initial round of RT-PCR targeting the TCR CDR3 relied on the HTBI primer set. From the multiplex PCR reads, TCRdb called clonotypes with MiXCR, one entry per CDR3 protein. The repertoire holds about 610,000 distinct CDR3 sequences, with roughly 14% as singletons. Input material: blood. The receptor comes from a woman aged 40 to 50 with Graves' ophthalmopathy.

In DNA form, the CDR3 reads TGTGCCAGCAGTTTCTCGCCGGGTGAGAACACTGAAGCTTTCTTT. Translation: CASSFSPGENTEAFF. This sequence joins TRBV2 and TRBJ1-1; D not certain. CDR3 length: 15 amino acids. Trimming stripped 5 bases from V and 1 base from J, with 14 bases between. Germline CDR1 SNHLY, CDR2 FYNNEI.